A selection of T cell receptor beta chains follows, all from one sample in a study of OX40 agonist ivuxolimab in advanced cancers. Libraries were prepared by immunoSEQ multiplex PCR; TCRdb keeps only in-frame clonotypes and omits some of them. The data show some 40,000 clones, with around 83% seen just once and 20% held by the top ten. The sequencing here drew on CD4+ or CD8+ T cells sorted from blood, taken in a trial of the OX40 agonist ivuxolimab. The source is an adult with an advanced solid tumor such as melanoma, head and neck, liver or kidney cancer. CDR3s include the opening cysteine and the closing phenylalanine or tryptophan. The D gene is left open where the match is weak. The size of a clone is reported for some rows only, either as once, few or many, or as a class for expanded clones.

NA	TRBV10-2	NA	TRBJ2-7	CASSENPYEQYF	TGCGCCAGCAGTGAAAACCCCTACGAGCAGTACTTC
NA	TRBV6-4	NA	TRBJ2-1	CASSDSRDSYNEQFF	TGTGCCAGCAGTGACTCTCGCGATTCCTACAATGAGCAGTTCTTC
NA	TRBV28	NA	TRBJ1-1	CASSLWGAVSTEAFF	TGTGCCAGCAGTTTATGGGGGGCCGTCTCCACTGAAGCTTTCTTT
TRBD1	TRBV6-5	NA	TRBJ1-2	CASSLQGGSDGYTF	TGTGCCAGCAGTTTACAGGGGGGATCCGATGGCTACACCTTC
TRBD1	TRBV19	once	TRBJ1-1	CASRGDRGYTEAFF	TGTGCCAGTAGAGGGGACAGGGGATACACTGAAGCTTTCTTT
NA	TRBV6-1	NA	TRBJ2-1	CASSALAIDEQFF	TGTGCCAGCAGCGCCTTAGCTATAGATGAGCAGTTCTTC
NA	TRBV29-1	NA	TRBJ2-5	CSVDRTGQETQYF	TGCAGCGTTGATAGAACCGGTCAAGAGACCCAGTACTTC
TRBD2	TRBV2	NA	TRBJ2-1	CANPSGRAPNEQFF	TGTGCCAACCCAAGCGGGAGGGCCCCCAATGAGCAGTTCTTC
TRBD1	TRBV14	NA	TRBJ1-1	CASSGGLVQGAMNTEAFF	TGTGCCAGCAGCGGGGGCCTGGTACAGGGGGCGATGAACACTGAAGCTTTCTTT
NA	TRBV7-2	NA	TRBJ1-5	CASSLAGDGQPQHF	TGTGCCAGCAGCTTGGCCGGGGACGGTCAGCCCCAGCATTTT
NA	TRBV27	NA	TRBJ2-7	CASSLNHYEQYF	TGTGCCAGCAGTTTAAACCACTACGAGCAGTACTTC
TRBD2	TRBV2	NA	TRBJ2-3	CASSELYSGRGGTDTQYF	TGTGCCAGCAGTGAATTATATAGCGGGAGGGGGGGCACAGATACGCAGTATTTT
NA	TRBV6-5	NA	TRBJ2-1	CASSYGVSNEQFF	TGTGCCAGCAGTTACGGAGTTAGTAATGAGCAGTTCTTC
TRBD1	TRBV4-1	medium-sized	TRBJ1-5	CASGTEDSNQPQHF	TGCGCCAGTGGGACAGAAGATAGCAATCAGCCCCAGCATTTT
NA	TRBV7-9	NA	TRBJ1-3	CASSLDPGTYSGNTIYF	TGTGCCAGCAGCTTAGATCCAGGGACCTACTCTGGAAACACCATATATTTT
TRBD1	TRBV7-9	NA	TRBJ1-4	CASSWGTGAISNEKLFF	TGTGCCAGCAGCTGGGGGACAGGGGCGATTAGTAATGAAAAACTGTTTTTT
TRBD2	TRBV7-6	NA	TRBJ2-1	CASSLGGWNEQFF	TGTGCCAGCAGCTTGGGAGGGTGGAATGAGCAGTTCTTC
NA	TRBV27	NA	TRBJ2-2	CASSFGAATGELFF	TGTGCCAGCAGTTTTGGCGCCGCCACCGGGGAGCTGTTTTTT
NA	TRBV19	NA	TRBJ2-7	CATSDGNEQYF	TGTGCCACCTCTGATGGGAACGAGCAGTACTTC
TRBD1	TRBV27	NA	TRBJ2-3	CASSQGARGQYF	TGTGCCAGCAGCCAGGGGGCGCGGGGACAATATTTT
NA	TRBV5-5	NA	TRBJ1-1	CASSLGPWRGEYTEAFF	TGTGCCAGCAGCTTGGGGCCCTGGCGGGGGGAGTACACTGAAGCTTTCTTT
TRBD1	TRBV6-6	few	TRBJ1-3	CASRPDRVNTIYF	TGTGCCAGCAGACCCGACAGGGTAAACACCATATATTTT
TRBD2	TRBV7-8	NA	TRBJ2-3	CASSRTSGGIDTQYF	TGTGCCAGCAGCCGCACTAGCGGGGGAATAGATACGCAGTATTTT
TRBD1	TRBV6-1	NA	TRBJ1-2	CASSPQGGSMGYTF	TGTGCCAGCAGTCCCCAGGGGGGCAGCATGGGCTACACCTTC
NA	TRBV15	NA	TRBJ2-7	CATSRDLGQESSYEQYF	TGTGCCACCAGCAGAGATTTAGGCCAGGAAAGCTCCTACGAGCAGTACTTC
TRBD1	TRBV28	NA	TRBJ2-1	CASSLGGQGSYNEQFF	TGTGCCAGCAGTTTGGGCGGACAGGGGTCCTACAATGAGCAGTTCTTC
NA	TRBV27	NA	TRBJ2-7	CASSWGKTYEQYF	TGTGCCAGCAGTTGGGGGAAAACCTACGAGCAGTACTTC
NA	TRBV28	NA	TRBJ1-5	CASSFPLITGYSNQPQHF	TGTGCCAGCAGTTTCCCCCTCATAACAGGTTATAGCAATCAGCCCCAGCATTTT
TRBD2	TRBV4-3	few	TRBJ2-1	CASSQAPSSGREQFF	TGCGCCAGCAGCCAAGCCCCCTCTAGCGGGAGGGAGCAGTTCTTC
NA	TRBV7-9	NA	TRBJ1-2	CASSHYGYTF	TGTGCCAGCAGCCACTATGGCTACACCTTC
NA	TRBV28	NA	TRBJ1-1	CASSSPRANTEAFF	TGTGCCAGCAGTTCACCCCGGGCGAACACTGAAGCTTTCTTT
TRBD2	TRBV28	NA	TRBJ2-7	CASIASGGNYEQYF	TGTGCCAGCATAGCCAGCGGGGGGAACTACGAGCAGTACTTC
NA	TRBV19	NA	TRBJ2-3	CASSGFGTHSTDTQYF	TGTGCCAGTAGTGGTTTTGGGACTCATAGCACAGATACGCAGTATTTT
TRBD1	TRBV19	NA	TRBJ1-2	CASQTGGYYGYTF	TGTGCCAGCCAAACAGGGGGCTACTATGGCTACACCTTC
NA	TRBV27	NA	TRBJ2-2	CASSLQGTGELFF	TGTGCCAGCAGTCTACAGGGAACCGGGGAGCTGTTTTTT
NA	TRBV6-5	few	TRBJ1-6	CASSPRTGTLHF	TGTGCCAGCAGTCCTCGGACTGGAACCCTCCACTTT
NA	TRBV6-5	NA	TRBJ2-1	CASSPDQAHNEQFF	TGTGCCAGCAGTCCGGACCAAGCGCACAATGAGCAGTTCTTC
TRBD1	TRBV27	NA	TRBJ2-7	CASSLGQGLDSYEQYF	TGTGCCAGCAGTCTCGGACAGGGCTTGGACTCGTACGAGCAGTACTTC
NA	TRBV30	NA	TRBJ2-1	CAWSGAASYEQFF	TGTGCCTGGAGTGGGGCGGCTAGCTATGAGCAGTTCTTC
NA	TRBV7-9	NA	TRBJ1-5	CASRAETGLQHF	TGTGCCAGCAGAGCCGAGACCGGGCTCCAGCATTTT